Following are 10 T cell receptor beta chains from one sample sequenced in a study of OX40 agonist ivuxolimab in advanced cancers. Data came from immunoSEQ multiplex PCR; TCRdb stores just in-frame clones and leaves some out. The profile covers tens of thousands of clones, with approximately 92% appearing a single time and over 11% taken by the ten largest. The source material was CD4+ or CD8+ T cells sorted from blood, sampled in a trial of the OX40 agonist ivuxolimab. Source of these receptors: an adult with an advanced solid tumor such as melanoma, head and neck, liver or kidney cancer.

V is TRBV5-1 and J is TRBJ2-7; 7 positions agree with TRBD2. Looked up from germline, CDR1 is SGHRS and CDR2 is YFSETQ. V gave up 3 bases and J gave up 2 bases; unmatched junction bases: 11. CDR3 length: 16 amino acids. The CDR3 bases are TGCGCCAGCAGCTCAGAGACGGGGGGATCGCCCTACGAGCAGTACTTC. Amino acids: CASSSETGGSPYEQYF.

This clone was detected only once. The rearrangement joins TRBV27 to TRBJ2-7; 10 bases line up with TRBD2. V lost 10 bases to trimming and J lost 3 bases; unmatched junction nucleotides: 18. The CDR3 is 17 amino acids. Germline-derived CDR1 and CDR2 are MNHEY and SMNVEV (reference sequence). The CDR3 loop is CATHPLSGGVPGYEQYF. CDR3 coding DNA: TGTGCCACACACCCCTTAAGCGGGGGGGTGCCAGGCTACGAGCAGTACTTC.

This clone was observed a single time. V gene TRBV27 combines with J gene TRBJ1-1; 7 nucleotides match TRBD1. This CDR3 has 12 amino acids. V was clipped by 10 bases and J by 4 bases; unmatched bases: 6. Germline CDR1 reads MNHEY; CDR2 reads SMNVEV (reference sequence). In nucleotides, the CDR3 is TGTGCCACCTCGACAGGGAGCACTGAAGCTTTCTTT. This sequence encodes CATSTGSTEAFF.

This clone occurred once. The rearrangement links TRBV7-3 to TRBJ2-2; D not resolved. V lost 2 bases and J 6 bases, leaving 7 bases between the germline ends. Germline CDR1 SGHTA, CDR2 FQGTGA. This CDR3 has 13 residues. Here the CDR3 reads CASSLLGSGELFF. In DNA, the CDR3 is TGTGCCAGCAGCTTATTAGGATCCGGGGAGCTGTTTTTT.

The chain is built from TRBV11-2 and TRBJ1-6; tentative D call: TRBD1 (5 bases). The germline V gene encodes CDR1 SGHAT and CDR2 FQNNGV. The ends were cut back, 1 base at V and 1 base at J, with 17 bases in the middle. The CDR3 totals 19 residues. The chain's CDR3 is CASSLGRRGGASYNSPLHF. CDR3 sequence (DNA): TGTGCCAGCAGCTTAGGACGGAGGGGAGGGGCGTCCTATAATTCACCCCTCCACTTT.

This clone was detected a few times. The rearrangement uses TRBV27 and TRBJ1-5, with TRBD1 matching 7 bases. The V gene end was trimmed by 5 bases and the J gene end by 6 bases; junction bases not matched to a gene: 4. CDR3 length equals 13 residues. Germline V gene data show CDR1 as MNHEY and CDR2 as SMNVEV (reference sequence). CDR3 in amino acids: CASSDTGAQPQHF. As DNA, the CDR3 is TGTGCCAGCAGTGATACAGGGGCTCAGCCCCAGCATTTT.

This rearrangement joins TRBV15 to TRBJ2-2; 8 bases are a match to TRBD2. Germline loops: CDR1 LNHNV, CDR2 YYDKDF (reference sequence). This CDR3 region has 16 residues. With 6 bases clipped from V and 4 bases from J, the junction kept 10 bases outside the gene matches. Here the CDR3 reads CATRVRGGRITGELFF. The DNA of the CDR3 is TGTGCCACCAGGGTCCGCGGGGGGAGGATCACCGGGGAGCTGTTTTTT. Looking up the rest from reference TRBV15 and TRBJ2-2 gives the full variable domain: DAMVIQNPRYQVTQFGKPVTLSCSQTLNHNVMYWYQQKSSQAPKLLFHYYDKDFNNEADTPDNFQSRRPNTSFCFLDIRSPGLGDTAMYLCATRVRGGRITGELFFGEGSRLTVL.

This chain connects TRBV10-3 to TRBJ2-3, with D perhaps given as TRBD1 or TRBD2 (5 bases each). Trimming removed 2 bases at V and 4 bases at J, with 13 bases between. This CDR3 spans 15 amino acids. Germline-derived CDR1 and CDR2 are ENHRY and SYGVKD. The DNA for the CDR3 is TGTGCCATCAGTGAGGCAGGGAGAACCCCAGATACGCAGTATTTT. Protein sequence: CAISEAGRTPDTQYF.

The V call is TRBV19, the J call TRBJ2-7; a weak D match, TRBD2 (6 bases). V was clipped by 7 bases and J by 0 bases, with 13 bases between them. CDR3 length: 14 amino acids. CDR1 and CDR2 (germline): LNHDA, SQIVND (reference sequence). CDR3 sequence reads: CASMSSGPSYEQYF. The CDR3 DNA follows: TGTGCCAGTATGTCAAGCGGGCCCTCCTACGAGCAGTACTTC.

This chain links TRBV9 with TRBJ1-2; the D gene is possibly TRBD1 (5 bases). Between the trimmed V and J ends, which lost 0 bases and 6 bases, there was a span of 9 bases. The CDR3 length is 13 residues. From germline, CDR1 is SGDLS and CDR2 YYNGEE. The CDR3 region is CASSVDLGDGYTF. The CDR3 region has the DNA TGTGCCAGCAGCGTAGATCTGGGGGATGGCTACACCTTC.